These 12 T cell receptor beta chains were all obtained from the same sample, sequenced in a study of blood T cell repertoires in COVID-19. The assay was immunoSEQ multiplex PCR, and TCRdb's table has in-frame clones only and misses some. The data hold roughly 200,000 clones, with about 86% observed a single time. The sample taken for sequencing was peripheral blood. These receptor sequences come from a man in his forties or fifties with active or convalescent COVID-19.

In the case of this clone: The same CDR3 arises from other DNA sequences in this sample as well. The V gene is TRBV24-1, the J gene TRBJ2-3; D possibly corresponds to TRBD2 (6 bases). Germline V gene sequence: CDR1 KGHDR, CDR2 SFDVKD. V lost 9 bases and J 2 bases, leaving 8 bases between the germline ends. This CDR3 region has 12 residues. The CDR3 is CATGTSTDTQYF. The CDR3 DNA follows: TGTGCCACCGGGACTTCCACAGATACGCAGTATTTT.

The V and J genes are TRBV7-8 and TRBJ2-7, with D possibly TRBD1 on 6 matching bases. V lost 8 bases, J lost 1 base, and 12 bases lay in between. CDR3 length equals 13 residues. From germline, CDR1 is SGHVS and CDR2 FQNEAQ. The DNA of the CDR3 is TGTGCCAGCGGACCCCAGGGGTCCTACGAGCAGTACTTC. This gives the protein CASGPQGSYEQYF. Filled out from reference TRBV7-8 and TRBJ2-7, the complete variable domain reads GAGVSQSPRYKVAKRGQDVALRCDPISGHVSLFWYQQALGQGPEFLTYFQNEAQLDKSGLPSDRFFAERPEGSVSTLKIQRTQQEDSAVYLCASGPQGSYEQYFGPGTRLTVT.

The rearrangement uses TRBV2 and TRBJ1-5, with 12 positions matching TRBD1. Losses at the gene ends were 6 bases for V and 6 bases for J; bases not matched to a gene: 6. The CDR3 sequence is 15 residues long. CDR1 is SNHLY and CDR2 is FYNNEI in the germline V gene. Here the CDR3 reads CASRDGTGGIQPQHF. Written as DNA, the CDR3 is TGTGCCAGCAGGGACGGGACAGGGGGCATTCAGCCCCAGCATTTT. The full variable domain, with the rest looked up from reference TRBV2 and TRBJ1-5, is EPEVTQTPSHQVTQMGQEVILRCVPISNHLYFYWYRQILGQKVEFLVSFYNNEISEKSEIFDDQFSVERPDGSNFTLKIRSTKLEDSAMYFCASRDGTGGIQPQHFGDGTRLSIL.

DNA for the CDR3: TGTGCCAGTAGTACGATCCGACTAGCACCAGATACGCAGTATTTT. Translated: CASSTIRLAPDTQYF. V usage is TRBV19 and J usage is TRBJ2-3; 7 bases are a match to TRBD2. From germline, CDR1 is LNHDA and CDR2 SQIVND (reference sequence). The CDR3 runs 15 residues. After removal of 4 bases from V and 4 bases from J, the junction contained 8 bases not matched to a gene.

The chain combines TRBV5-1 with TRBJ1-1; D unclear. Germline assignment: CDR1 SGHRS and CDR2 YFSETQ. Trimming pared 1 base from V and 0 bases from J, leaving 7 bases between. CDR3 length: 14 residues. The CDR3 reads CASSLFGMNTEAFF. CDR3 bases: TGCGCCAGCAGCTTGTTTGGCATGAACACTGAAGCTTTCTTT.

The CDR3 sequence: CATSDAQGGHEQYF. CDR3 nucleotides: TGTGCCACCAGTGACGCCCAGGGGGGTCACGAGCAGTACTTC. The V gene is TRBV24-1, the J gene TRBJ2-7, with D possibly matching TRBD1 (7 bases). V shed 4 bases and J shed 5 bases, with 14 bases lying between them. This CDR3 has 14 amino acids. Germline V lookup: CDR1 KGHDR, CDR2 SFDVKD.

DNA of the CDR3: TGCGCCAGCAGCCAAGGGTACAGGGGGCGAAATGAAAAACTGTTTTTT. It encodes CASSQGYRGRNEKLFF. The genes are TRBV4-1 and TRBJ1-4; TRBD1 aligns across 9 bases. The CDR3 has 16 residues. After removal of 1 base from V and 5 bases from J, the junction contained 5 bases not matched to a gene. Germline V gene data show CDR1 as MGHRA and CDR2 as YSYEKL.

The chain combines TRBV4-2 with TRBJ1-4; the match to TRBD1 covers 7 bases. This CDR3 region has 16 residues. J was trimmed by 4 bases and V by 10 bases; bases with no gene match: 15. CDR1 is LGHNA, CDR2 YNFKEQ, per germline. DNA for the CDR3: TGTGCCACGGGGCAGACAGGGTTGGGGAATAATGAAAAACTGTTTTTT. Translated, it gives CATGQTGLGNNEKLFF.

CDR3 nucleotides: TGTGCCAGCAGCCCGGGGACAGGGGGCTATACCGGGGAGCTGTTTTTT. Residues: CASSPGTGGYTGELFF. The chain links TRBV5-4 to TRBJ2-2; 12 nucleotides match TRBD1. V dropped 4 bases and J dropped 5; count of bases not matched to a gene: 6. From germline, CDR1 is SGHNT and CDR2 YYREEE (reference sequence). CDR3 length: 16 residues.

This clone has just one count. The gene calls are TRBV24-1 and TRBJ1-1, with TRBD1 matching over 10 bases. Germline trimming cut 8 bases from V and 3 bases from J; bases unmatched to any gene: 5. This CDR3 region has 14 residues. Germline CDR1 reads KGHDR; CDR2 reads SFDVKD. In DNA form, the CDR3 reads TGTGCCACCACCTCCGGGACAGGGGACACTGAAGCTTTCTTT. It yields the protein CATTSGTGDTEAFF.

The V and J genes are TRBV11-3 and TRBJ1-6; 10 nucleotides line up with TRBD1. The junction had 11 bases not matched to a gene; V was cut back by 9 bases and J by 6 bases. Per germline, CDR1 SGHNT and CDR2 YENEEA. CDR3 length: 16 residues. CDR3 DNA: TGTGCCAGTCGGACAGGGGGGGCCTCGGGTAATTCACCCCTCCACTTT. This codes for CASRTGGASGNSPLHF.

The rearrangement joins TRBV7-3 to TRBJ2-7; weak D call: TRBD2 (5 bases). V was cut by 2 bases and J by 5 bases, with 19 bases left in between. CDR3 length: 16 residues. Germline V gene lookup returns CDR1 SGHTA and CDR2 FQGTGA. The CDR3 coding sequence is TGTGCCAGCAGCTTAGGAGTGCTAGCCACTTTGAACGAGCAGTACTTC. Translated, it gives CASSLGVLATLNEQYF.